What follows is one T cell receptor (beta chain) and its context. The CDR3 extends over 15 amino acids. Germline CDR1 DFQATT, CDR2 SNEGSKA (reference sequence). V gave up 2 bases and J gave up 5 bases; unmatched junction bases: 11. The data are from a study of T-cell reconstitution after alpha-beta-depleted transplantation in children. TCRbeta library preparation incorporated unique molecular identifiers. TCRdb re-analysed the PCR reads in MiXCR, keeping a single row per CDR3 protein. Of 360,000 or so distinct CDR3 sequences in the sample, about a fifth were seen once. The V and J genes are TRBV20-1 and TRBJ1-1; TRBD1 matches at 7 bases. The sample consisted of PBMCs from the stem cell graft donor, taken from the stem cell graft. This receptor was identified in a human donor who donated a stem cell graft to a child with acute myeloid leukemia. The CDR3 protein is CSARFSGQRLTEAFF. Written as DNA, the CDR3 is TGCAGTGCTAGATTTTCGGGACAGCGACTTACTGAAGCTTTCTTT.